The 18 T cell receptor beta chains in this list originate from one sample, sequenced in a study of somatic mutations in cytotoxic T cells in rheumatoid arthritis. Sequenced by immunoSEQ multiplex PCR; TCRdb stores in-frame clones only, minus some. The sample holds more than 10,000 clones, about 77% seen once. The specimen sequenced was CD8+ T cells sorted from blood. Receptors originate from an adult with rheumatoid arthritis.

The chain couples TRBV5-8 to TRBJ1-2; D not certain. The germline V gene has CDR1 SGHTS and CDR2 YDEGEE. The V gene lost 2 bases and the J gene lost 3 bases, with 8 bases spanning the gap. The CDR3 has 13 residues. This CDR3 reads CASSFSSYYGYTF. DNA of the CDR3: TGTGCCAGCAGCTTTAGTTCCTACTATGGCTACACCTTC.

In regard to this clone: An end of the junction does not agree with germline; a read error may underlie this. CDR3 bases: TGCAGCGTAGAAGGACAGGGGGAATCCTACGAGCAGTACTTC. Its protein product is CSVEGQGESYEQYF. This chain connects TRBV29-1 to TRBJ2-7, with 10 bases that match TRBD1. CDR3 size: 14 residues. Germline CDR1 SQVTM, CDR2 ANQGSEA.

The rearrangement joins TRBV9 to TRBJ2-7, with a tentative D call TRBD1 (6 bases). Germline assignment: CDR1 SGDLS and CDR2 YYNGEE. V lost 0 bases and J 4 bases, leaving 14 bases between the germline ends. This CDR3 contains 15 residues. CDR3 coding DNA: TGTGCCAGCAGCGTAGGGGGGCAGGGAGATTACGAGCAGTACTTC. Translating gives CASSVGGQGDYEQYF.

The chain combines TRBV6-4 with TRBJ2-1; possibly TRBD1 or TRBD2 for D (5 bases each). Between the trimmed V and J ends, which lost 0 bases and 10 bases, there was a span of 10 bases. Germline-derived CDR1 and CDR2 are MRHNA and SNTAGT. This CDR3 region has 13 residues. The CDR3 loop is CASSDSHRDEQFF. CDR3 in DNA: TGTGCCAGCAGTGACTCCCACCGGGACGAGCAGTTCTTC.

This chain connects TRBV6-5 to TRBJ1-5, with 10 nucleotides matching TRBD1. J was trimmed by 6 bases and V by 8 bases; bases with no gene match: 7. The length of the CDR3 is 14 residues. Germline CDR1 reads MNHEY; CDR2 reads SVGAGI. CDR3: CASRTGTGVQPQHF. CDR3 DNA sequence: TGTGCCAGCCGAACCGGGACAGGGGTTCAGCCCCAGCATTTT.

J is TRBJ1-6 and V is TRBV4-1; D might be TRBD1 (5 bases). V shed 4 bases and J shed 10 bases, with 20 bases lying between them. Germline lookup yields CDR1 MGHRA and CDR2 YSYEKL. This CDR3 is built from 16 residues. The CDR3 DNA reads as TGCGCCAGCAGCCCCCCGGACGCCGGCCGGGGGTCACCCCTCCACTTT. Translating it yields CASSPPDAGRGSPLHF.

The CDR3 spells CSAEGLATPGTQYF. CDR3 coding DNA: TGCAGCGCGGAGGGACTAGCGACCCCGGGGACCCAGTACTTC. This chain uses TRBV29-1 with TRBJ2-5, with 10 bases fitting TRBD2. The CDR3 loop spans 14 amino acids. Germline V lookup: CDR1 SQVTM, CDR2 ANQGSEA. J gave up 7 bases and V 7 bases, and 12 bases lay outside the gene matches.

The CDR3 loop is CASSSGQGASQPQHF. CDR3 DNA: TGTGCCAGCAGTTCGGGACAGGGGGCAAGTCAGCCCCAGCATTTT. V gene TRBV25-1 combines with J gene TRBJ1-5; 12 positions agree with TRBD1. CDR1 is MGHDK, CDR2 SYGVNS, per germline. The CDR3 consists of 15 residues. The V and J ends lost 5 bases and 6 bases, in that order; junction bases with no gene match: 5. Based on the CDR3 plus reference TRBV25-1 and TRBJ1-5, the full variable domain is EADIYQTPRYLVIGTGKKITLECSQTMGHDKMYWYQQDPGMELHLIHYSYGVNSTEKGDLSSESTVSRIRTEHFPLTLESARPSHTSQYLCASSSGQGASQPQHFGDGTRLSIL.

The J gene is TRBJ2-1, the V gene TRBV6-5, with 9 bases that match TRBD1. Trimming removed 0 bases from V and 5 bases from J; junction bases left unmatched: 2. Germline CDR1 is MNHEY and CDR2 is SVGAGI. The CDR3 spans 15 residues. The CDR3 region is CASSYSTGGDNEQFF. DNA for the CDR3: TGTGCCAGCAGTTACTCGACAGGGGGTGACAATGAGCAGTTCTTC.

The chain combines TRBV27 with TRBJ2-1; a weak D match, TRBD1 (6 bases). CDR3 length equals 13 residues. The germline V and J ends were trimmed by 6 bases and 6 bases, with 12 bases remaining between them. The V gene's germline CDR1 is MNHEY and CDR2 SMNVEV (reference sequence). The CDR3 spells CASRSGQLNEQFF. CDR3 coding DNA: TGTGCCAGCAGGTCTGGACAGCTCAATGAGCAGTTCTTC.

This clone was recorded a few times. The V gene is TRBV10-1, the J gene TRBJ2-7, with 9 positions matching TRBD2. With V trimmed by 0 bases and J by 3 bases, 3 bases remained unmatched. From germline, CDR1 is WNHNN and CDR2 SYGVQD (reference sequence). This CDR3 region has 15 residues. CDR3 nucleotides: TGCGCCAGCAGTGAGTCGCCTAGCGGGAACTACGAGCAGTACTTC. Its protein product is CASSESPSGNYEQYF.

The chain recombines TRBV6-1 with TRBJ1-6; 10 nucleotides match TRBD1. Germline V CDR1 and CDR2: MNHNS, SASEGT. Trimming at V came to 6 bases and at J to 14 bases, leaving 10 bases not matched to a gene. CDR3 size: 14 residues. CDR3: CASSPLGTGVALHF. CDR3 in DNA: TGTGCCAGCAGCCCGCTGGGGACAGGGGTCGCCCTCCACTTT.

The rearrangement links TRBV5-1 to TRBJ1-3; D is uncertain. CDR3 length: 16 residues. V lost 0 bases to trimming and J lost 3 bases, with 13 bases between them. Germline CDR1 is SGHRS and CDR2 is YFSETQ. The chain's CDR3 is CASSLASSGFGNTIYF. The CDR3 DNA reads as TGCGCCAGCAGCTTGGCCTCTTCGGGGTTTGGAAACACCATATATTTT.

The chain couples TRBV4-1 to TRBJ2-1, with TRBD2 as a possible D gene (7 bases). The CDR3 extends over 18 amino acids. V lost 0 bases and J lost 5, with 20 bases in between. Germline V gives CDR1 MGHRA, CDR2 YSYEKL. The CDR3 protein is CASSQDPTTGGGNNEQFF. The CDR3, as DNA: TGCGCCAGCAGCCAAGACCCAACAACAGGCGGGGGCAACAATGAGCAGTTCTTC.

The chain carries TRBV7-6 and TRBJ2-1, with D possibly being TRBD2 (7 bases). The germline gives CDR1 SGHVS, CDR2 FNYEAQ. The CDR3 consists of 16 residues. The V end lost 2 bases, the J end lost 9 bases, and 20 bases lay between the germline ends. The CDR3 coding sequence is TGTGCCAGCAGCTTAAAAGGGGGGGGAGGGCCCTCTGAGCAGTTCTTC. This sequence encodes CASSLKGGGGPSEQFF.

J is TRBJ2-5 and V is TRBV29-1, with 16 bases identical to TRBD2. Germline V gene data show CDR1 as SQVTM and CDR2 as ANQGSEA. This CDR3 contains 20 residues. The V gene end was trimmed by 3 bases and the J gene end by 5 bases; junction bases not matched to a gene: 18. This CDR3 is CSVESGLGLAGGSSWETQYF. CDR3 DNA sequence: TGCAGCGTTGAGAGTGGGCTGGGACTAGCGGGAGGGTCTTCGTGGGAGACCCAGTACTTC.

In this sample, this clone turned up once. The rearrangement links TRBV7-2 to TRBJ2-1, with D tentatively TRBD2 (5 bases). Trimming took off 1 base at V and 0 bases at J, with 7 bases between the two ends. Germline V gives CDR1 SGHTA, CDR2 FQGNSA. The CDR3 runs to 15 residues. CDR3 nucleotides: TGTGCCAGCAGCTTAGTTGGGAGCTCCTACAATGAGCAGTTCTTC. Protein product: CASSLVGSSYNEQFF.

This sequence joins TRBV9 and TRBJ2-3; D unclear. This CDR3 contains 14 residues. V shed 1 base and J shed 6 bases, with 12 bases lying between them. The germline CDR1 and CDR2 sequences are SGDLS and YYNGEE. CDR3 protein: CASSVFEPGDTQYF. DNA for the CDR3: TGTGCCAGCAGCGTATTTGAACCGGGCGATACGCAGTATTTT.